This T cell receptor (beta chain) derives from a study of T cell changes during pregnancy in multiple sclerosis. Using immunoSEQ multiplex PCR, the repertoire was profiled, and TCRdb retains in-frame clones only, with some absent. The sample comprises roughly 100,000 clones, 85% to 95% of which are singletons, and around 1.5% rests with the top ten. V dropped 3 bases and J dropped 8 bases, with 14 bases sitting between them. Germline V CDR1 and CDR2: SGHNT, YYREEE (reference sequence). The CDR3 totals 13 residues. The specimen comprised peripheral blood, sampled after pregnancy. The clonotype was recovered from a female donor with multiple sclerosis, enrolled in a pregnancy study. This chain connects TRBV5-4 to TRBJ1-1, with a tentative D call TRBD1 (6 bases). CDR3 DNA: TGTGCCAGCAGCTCGGGAGGGGGGACGGAAGCTTTCTTT. Its protein product is CASSSGGGTEAFF.